This entry describes one T cell receptor (beta chain). The sample belongs to a study of T cells in Graves' hyperthyroidism and ophthalmopathy. This CDR3 is 14 amino acids long. Germline V gives CDR1 LNHDA, CDR2 SQIVND (reference sequence). V dropped 1 base and J dropped 9; count of bases not matched to a gene: 6. Template material for amplifying TCR beta CDR3 regions consisted of RNA transcripts. An initial round of RT-PCR targeting the TCR CDR3 relied on the HTBI primer set. From the multiplex PCR reads, TCRdb called clonotypes with MiXCR, one entry per CDR3 protein. The sample yields approximately 270,000 distinct CDR3 sequences, roughly 15% seen once.

The sequenced sample was blood. The TCR was taken from a woman in her thirties or forties with Graves' hyperthyroidism that later progressed to Graves' ophthalmopathy. The V call is TRBV19, the J call TRBJ2-1, with 7 nucleotides matching TRBD1. CDR3 nucleotide sequence: TGTGCCAGTAGTATAGGGGACAGAGGGTCTGAGCAGTTCTTC. This translates into CASSIGDRGSEQFF.